The present T cell receptor (beta chain) was sequenced within a study of neurological immune-mediated disorders. With 9 bases clipped from V and 0 bases from J, the junction kept 6 bases outside the gene matches. This CDR3 region has 15 residues. The V gene's germline CDR1 is MNHNS and CDR2 SASEGT. This clonotype showed up many times. TCRdb called the 5' RACE reads again in MiXCR, with one record for every CDR3 protein. The sample includes around 25,000 distinct CDR3 sequences, roughly an eighth seen only once; the top ten take 16%. The chain recombines TRBV6-1 with TRBJ2-2; 8 nucleotides agree with TRBD2. Sample: PBMCs. The receptor was isolated from a woman aged 40 to 50 with HTLV-1-associated myelopathy (HAM/TSP). CDR3 sequence: CASGEGLANTGELFF. Written as DNA, the CDR3 is TGTGCCAGTGGGGAGGGACTAGCGAACACCGGGGAGCTGTTTTTT.